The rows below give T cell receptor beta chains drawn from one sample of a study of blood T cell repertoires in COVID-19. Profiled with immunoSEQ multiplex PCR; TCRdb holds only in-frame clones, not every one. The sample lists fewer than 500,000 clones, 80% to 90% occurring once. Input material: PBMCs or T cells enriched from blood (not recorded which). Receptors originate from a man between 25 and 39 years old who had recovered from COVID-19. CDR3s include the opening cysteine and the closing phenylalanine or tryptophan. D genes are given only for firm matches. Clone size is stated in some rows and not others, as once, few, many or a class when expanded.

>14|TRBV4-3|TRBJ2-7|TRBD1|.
TGCGCCAGCAAAACCGGGACAGGGAGCAACGAGCAGTACTTC
CASKTGTGSNEQYF
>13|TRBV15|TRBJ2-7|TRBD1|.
TGTGCCACCAGCAGAGACACGACAGGGCGAAAGTACTTC
CATSRDTTGRKYF
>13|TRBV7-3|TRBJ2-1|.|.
TGTGCCAGCAGCTTGGGGGGGCCCAATGAGCAGTTCTTC
CASSLGGPNEQFF
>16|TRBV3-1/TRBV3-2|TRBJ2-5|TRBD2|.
TGTGCCAGCAGCCCTCCTAGCGGGGGACTCGGAAAGACCCAGTACTTC
CASSPPSGGLGKTQYF
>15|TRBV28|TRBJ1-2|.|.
TGTGCCAGCAAACTCACCGGGGTTTCGACCAGTGGCTACACCTTC
CASKLTGVSTSGYTF
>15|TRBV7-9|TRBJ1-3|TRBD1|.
TGTGCCAGCAGCCTGGGACAGGGATTAGGAAACACCATATATTTT
CASSLGQGLGNTIYF
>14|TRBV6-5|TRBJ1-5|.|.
TGTGCCAGCAGCCGGGGAGGGGAGAATCAGCCCCAGCATTTT
CASSRGGENQPQHF
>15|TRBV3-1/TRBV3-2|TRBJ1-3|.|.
TGTGCCAGCAGCCCGGTACAGGGAACTGGAAACACCATATATTTT
CASSPVQGTGNTIYF
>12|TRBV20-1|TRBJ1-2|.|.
TGCAGTGCTAGTCGGAGGGCGAATGGCTACACCTTC
CSASRRANGYTF
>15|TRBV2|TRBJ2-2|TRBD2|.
TGTGCCAGCAACGGACTAGCGGGGGGGCCCGGGGAGCTGTTTTTT
CASNGLAGGPGELFF
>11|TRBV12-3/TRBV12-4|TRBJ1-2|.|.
TGTGCCAGCAGATTGGACAGAGGCTACACCTTC
CASRLDRGYTF
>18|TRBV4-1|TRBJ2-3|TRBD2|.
TGCGCCAGCAGCCCTTACGTGAGCGGACTAGCGGGAGGGGATACGCAGTATTTT
CASSPYVSGLAGGDTQYF
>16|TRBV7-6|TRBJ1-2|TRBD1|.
TGTGCCAGCAGCTTAGGGACAGGACTTGCTAACTATGGCTACACCTTC
CASSLGTGLANYGYTF
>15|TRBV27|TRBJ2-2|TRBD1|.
TGTGCCAGCAGTCCGGGACAGGGTGAGGCCGGGGAGCTGTTTTTT
CASSPGQGEAGELFF
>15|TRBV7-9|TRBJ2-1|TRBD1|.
TGTGCCAGCAGCTTAGTTTGGACAGGGGGCAATGAGCAGTTCTTC
CASSLVWTGGNEQFF
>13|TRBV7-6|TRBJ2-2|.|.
TGTGCCAGCAGCTTAGTGGCAACCGGGGAGCTGTTTTTT
CASSLVATGELFF
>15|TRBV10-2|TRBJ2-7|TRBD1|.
TGCGCCAGCAGTGAGTCCCGGGACAGAGCCTACGAGCAGTACTTC
CASSESRDRAYEQYF
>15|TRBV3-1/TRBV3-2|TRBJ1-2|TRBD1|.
TGTGCCAGCAGCCAAAGGGGGACAGCTAACTATGGCTACACCTTC
CASSQRGTANYGYTF
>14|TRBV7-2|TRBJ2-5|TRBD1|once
TGTGCCAGCAGCTTCGACAGGGTCCAAGAGACCCAGTACTTC
CASSFDRVQETQYF
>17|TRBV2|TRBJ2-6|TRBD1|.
TGTGCCAGTTACCGGGACAGGGGGCGTTCTGGGGCCAACGTCCTGACTTTC
CASYRDRGRSGANVLTF
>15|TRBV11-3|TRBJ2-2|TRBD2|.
TGTGCCAGCAGCCTACGGGGGGGTGACACCGGGGAGCTGTTTTTT
CASSLRGGDTGELFF
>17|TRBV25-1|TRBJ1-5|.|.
TGTGCCAGCAGTGAATCCGGGTCGGTCGGTGGCAATCAGCCCCAGCATTTT
CASSESGSVGGNQPQHF
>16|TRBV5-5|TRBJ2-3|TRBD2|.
TGTGCCAGCAGGCCGACTAGCGGGTATGGCACAGATACGCAGTATTTT
CASRPTSGYGTDTQYF
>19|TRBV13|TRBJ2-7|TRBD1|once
TGTGCCAGCAGCTTTTCAAGGAACACCGGGACAGGGGGAGCCTACGAGCAGTACTTC
CASSFSRNTGTGGAYEQYF
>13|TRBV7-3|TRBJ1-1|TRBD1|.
TGTGCCAGCAGCGGACAGGACAACACTGAAGCTTTCTTT
CASSGQDNTEAFF
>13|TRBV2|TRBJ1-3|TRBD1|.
TGTGCCAGCCGCGGACAGGCCGGAAACACCATATATTTT
CASRGQAGNTIYF
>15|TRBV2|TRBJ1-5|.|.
TGTGCCAGCACCGGGACTTCTAATCCGAACCAGCCCCAGCATTTT
CASTGTSNPNQPQHF
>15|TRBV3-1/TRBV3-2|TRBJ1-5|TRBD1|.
TGTGCCAGCAGCCAAGCCCGACAGGGGGGACAGCCCCAGCATTTT
CASSQARQGGQPQHF
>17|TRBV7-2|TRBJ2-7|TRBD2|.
TGTGCCAGCAGCTTAGTGGGGCTAGCGGGGGTACTATACGAGCAGTACTTC
CASSLVGLAGVLYEQYF
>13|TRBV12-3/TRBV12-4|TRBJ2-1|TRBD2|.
TGTGCCAGCCTACCGACTAGCCGTATTGAGCAGTTCTTC
CASLPTSRIEQFF
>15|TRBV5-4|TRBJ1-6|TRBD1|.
TGTGCCAGCAGCTTGGAAGGACAGGGGGGTTCACCCCTCCACTTT
CASSLEGQGGSPLHF
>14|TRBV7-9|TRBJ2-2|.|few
TGTGCCAGCAGCTTAGTACTACAGGCCGGGGAGCTGTTTTTT
CASSLVLQAGELFF
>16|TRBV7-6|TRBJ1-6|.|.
TGTGCCAGCAGCTCGCGGGACCCCTCCTATAATTCACCCCTCCACTTT
CASSSRDPSYNSPLHF
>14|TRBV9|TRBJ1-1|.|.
TGTGCCAGCAGTCGTGCGACAGGGAACACTGAAGCTTTCTTT
CASSRATGNTEAFF
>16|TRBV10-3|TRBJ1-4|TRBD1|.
TGTGCCATCAGTGGGACAGGAGATTCAACTAATGAAAAACTGTTTTTT
CAISGTGDSTNEKLFF
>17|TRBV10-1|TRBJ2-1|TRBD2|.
TGCGCCAGCAGTGTCGAAAGGACTAGCGGGGGGACCAATGAGCAGTTCTTC
CASSVERTSGGTNEQFF
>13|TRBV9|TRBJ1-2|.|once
TGTGCCAGCAGCGTAGGGGGAGGCTATGGCTACACCTTC
CASSVGGGYGYTF
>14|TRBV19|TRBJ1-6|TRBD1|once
TGTGCCAGTAGTATTCGACAGGGAGGCTCACCCCTCCACTTT
CASSIRQGGSPLHF
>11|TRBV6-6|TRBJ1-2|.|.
TGTGCCAGCAGCCAGGGCGTAGGCTACACCTTC
CASSQGVGYTF
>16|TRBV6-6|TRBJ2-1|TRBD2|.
TGTGCCAGCAGAGATCTACCGGGACTAGGAATCTTTGAGCAGTTCTTC
CASRDLPGLGIFEQFF
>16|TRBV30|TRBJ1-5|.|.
TGTGCCTGGAGTGTATCTCGGACAGACATCAATCAGCCCCAGCATTTT
CAWSVSRTDINQPQHF
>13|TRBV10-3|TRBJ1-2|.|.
TGTGCCATCAGTGAAGGGAGGAACTATGGCTACACCTTC
CAISEGRNYGYTF
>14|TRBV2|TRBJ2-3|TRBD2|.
TGTGCCAGCAGAGCGACTAGCGGGGGTGGTACGCAGTATTTT
CASRATSGGGTQYF
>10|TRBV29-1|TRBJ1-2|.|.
TGCAGCGTCCAGGGGATCGGCTACACCTTC
CSVQGIGYTF
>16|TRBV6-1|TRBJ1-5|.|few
TGTGCCAGCAGTGAGGAGGGAGGTGTGGGCTCGTGGCCCCAGCATTTT
CASSEEGGVGSWPQHF
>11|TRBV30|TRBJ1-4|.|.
TGTGCCTGGAGTGTACGGGAAAAACTGTTTTTT
CAWSVREKLFF
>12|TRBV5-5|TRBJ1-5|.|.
TGTGCCAGCAGCCTCCGGGGTCAGCCCCAGCATTTT
CASSLRGQPQHF
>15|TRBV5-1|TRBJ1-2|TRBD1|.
TGCGCCAGCAGCCATTTAACCGGGACAGGGGACGGCTACACCTTC
CASSHLTGTGDGYTF
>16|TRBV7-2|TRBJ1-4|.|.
TGTGCCAGCAGCTCGACAAGGACAGACCGTAATGAAAAACTGTTTTTT
CASSSTRTDRNEKLFF
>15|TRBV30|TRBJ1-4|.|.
TGTGCCTGGAGTGTACGCAGGGGTGTCGATGAAAAACTGTTTTTT
CAWSVRRGVDEKLFF
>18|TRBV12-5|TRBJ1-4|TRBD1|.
TGTGCTAGTGGTTTCTTCGTCAGGGGGGAGTTCACTAATGAAAAACTGTTTTTT
CASGFFVRGEFTNEKLFF
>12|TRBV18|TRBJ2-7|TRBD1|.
TGTGCCAGCGCAGGGGGCCTCTACGAGCAGTACTTC
CASAGGLYEQYF
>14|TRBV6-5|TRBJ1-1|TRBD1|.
TGTGCCAGCAGTTATACAGGGGTCCACACTGAAGCTTTCTTT
CASSYTGVHTEAFF
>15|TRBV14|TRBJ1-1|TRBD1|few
TGTGCCAGCAGCCAAGGAGGGGGCTGGGGCACTGAAGCTTTCTTT
CASSQGGGWGTEAFF
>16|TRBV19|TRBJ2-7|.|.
TGTGCCAGTAGTACCCGTAATCAGGGCAGCTCCTACGAGCAGTACTTC
CASSTRNQGSSYEQYF
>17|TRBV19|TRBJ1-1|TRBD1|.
TGTGCCAGTAGTATCGACGGACAGGGATGGGTGAACACTGAAGCTTTCTTT
CASSIDGQGWVNTEAFF
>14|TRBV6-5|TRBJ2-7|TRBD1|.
TGTGCCAGCAGTACGACAGGGGGCGGGTACGAGCAGTACTTC
CASSTTGGGYEQYF
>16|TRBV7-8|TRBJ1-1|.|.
TGTGCCAGGGGTCCGGGGGGCGCGGGATTTAACACTGAAGCTTTCTTT
CARGPGGAGFNTEAFF
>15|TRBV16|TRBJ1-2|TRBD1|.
TGTGCCAGCAGCCAACCAGGGGGCGGAAACTATGGCTACACCTTC
CASSQPGGGNYGYTF